One T cell receptor (beta chain) is described in this entry. Its binding antigen is unknown. Base qualities are not at hand, and no much larger clone is one base apart. CDR1 is given as SGHTA and CDR2 as FQGNSA, both from the germline V gene. V was cut back by 1 base and J by 0 bases, leaving a gap of 7 bases between them. Inclusive of the bounding cysteine and phenylalanine, the CDR3 is 15 residues long. Kept here is only the CDR3 DNA, which spans 45 bases and is read in frame from base 1. Collaborating institutions collected whole blood in K2EDTA tubes following their own protocols. Collaborator samples were shipped for TCRbeta analysis as frozen whole blood, isolated PBMCs, or DNA extracted from either sample type. These data belong to a study of blood T cell repertoires in COVID-19 (dated by TCRdb to about 2020). In the study overall: The collaborator samples originated in the United States, Italy and Spain and spanned the acute and convalescent phases of COVID-19. The prospective study material was composed of cDNA or gDNA derived from T cells, B-cell-depleted T cells, or PBMCs. The dataset comprised deeply sampled blood TCRbeta repertoires from subjects exposed to, actively infected with, or recovered from COVID-19. The repertoires were made available in a free public database intended to serve as a resource for research on the immune response to SARS-CoV-2. The samples were drawn from two sources: the first 160 participants of the ongoing ImmuneRACE study, and 1,254 subjects contributed by 6 global collaborators. Sample metadata almost always included a de-identified subject ID, COVID-19 status, age in years and sex. Where HLA class I and class II types were available, the types were taken from metadata supplied by the sample provider, not from assay-based typing.

TCRbeta CDR3 regions were amplified from genomic DNA by means of the immunoSEQ Assay, a bias-controlled multiplex PCR. Per the original workflow: Within the assay, amplification of reference gene primers was used to estimate how many nucleated cells each sample contained. To quantify the absolute abundance of each unique TCRbeta CDR3 rearrangement, sequence reads were collapsed and filtered. For each sample, productive Simpson clonality was calculated as the square root of Simpson's diversity index across productive rearrangements. TCRdb retrieved this table from immuneACCESS and kept in-frame rearrangements only. Not all clones are present; in checked studies, unresolved V genes account for under half, and no reason is known for the remainder. From that table come the V and J calls and clone size; the DNA was used to work out D and trimming. The sample yields around 40,000 clones; 80% to 95% were counted once. About 12% of the sample rests with the top ten.

Paper-wide results and their limitations: Clinical and demographic metadata were provided uncurated, with the amount varying by source and participant.

The receptor was derived from a human donor in a cohort sampled during active COVID-19. Sequencing was carried out using peripheral blood. The V gene is TRBV7-2 and the J gene is TRBJ1-5; no D gene is confidently identified. DNA sequence: TGTGCCAGCAGCTTAGGCCAGTATAGCAATCAGCCCCAGCATTTT. Its protein reads: CASSLGQYSNQPQHF.